This T cell receptor (beta chain) was observed in a study of blood T cell repertoires in COVID-19. Clones were read by immunoSEQ multiplex PCR, and TCRdb kept only the in-frame ones, dropping some. The sample includes 110,000 to 150,000 clones, about four fifths of them seen just once. The J segment lost 6 bases and the V segment lost 0 bases, leaving 4 bases of the junction unmatched. The CDR3 loop spans 14 amino acids. Germline CDR1 SGDLS, CDR2 YYNGEE. The chain is built from TRBV9 and TRBJ2-7; 9 bases fit TRBD1. This TCR was recovered from a human donor in a cohort sampled during active COVID-19. Specimen: peripheral blood. CDR3 in amino acids: CASSVGDRAFEQYF. CDR3 DNA: TGTGCCAGCAGCGTAGGGGACAGGGCCTTCGAGCAGTACTTC. Based on the CDR3 plus reference TRBV9 and TRBJ2-7, the full variable domain is DSGVTQTPKHLITATGQRVTLRCSPRSGDLSVYWYQQSLDQGLQFLIQYYNGEERAKGNILERFSAQQFPDLHSELNLSSLELGDSALYFCASSVGDRAFEQYFGPGTRLTVT.